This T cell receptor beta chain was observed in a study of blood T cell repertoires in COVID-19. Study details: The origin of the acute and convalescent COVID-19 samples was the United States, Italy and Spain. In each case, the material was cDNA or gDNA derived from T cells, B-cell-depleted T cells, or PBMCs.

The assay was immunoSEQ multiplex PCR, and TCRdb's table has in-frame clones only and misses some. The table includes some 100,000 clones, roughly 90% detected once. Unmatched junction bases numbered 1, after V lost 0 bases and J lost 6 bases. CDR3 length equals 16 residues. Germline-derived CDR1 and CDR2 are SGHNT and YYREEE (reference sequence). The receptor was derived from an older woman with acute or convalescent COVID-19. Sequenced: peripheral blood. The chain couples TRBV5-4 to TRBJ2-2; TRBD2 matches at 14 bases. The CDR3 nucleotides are TGTGCCAGCAGCTTGGGACTAGCGGGAGGGGCCGGGGAGCTGTTTTTT. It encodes CASSLGLAGGAGELFF.